This T cell receptor (beta chain) appears in the sequencing data of a study of blood T cell repertoires in COVID-19. Study details: The origin of the acute and convalescent COVID-19 samples was the United States, Italy and Spain.

Sequenced by immunoSEQ multiplex PCR; TCRdb stores in-frame clones only, minus some. The table records over 100,000 clones, roughly 80% of them present only once. The germline CDR1 and CDR2 sequences are MGHDK and SYGVNS. Trimming cost V 9 bases and J 0 bases, with 8 bases left between them. The length of the CDR3 is 13 residues. This chain joins TRBV25-1 and TRBJ2-2, with D perhaps matching TRBD1 (6 bases). The specimen sequenced was peripheral blood. This sequence was found in a man aged 55-75 years with active or convalescent COVID-19. CDR3 sequence: CASQGTNTGELFF. The CDR3 nucleotides read TGTGCCAGTCAGGGGACGAACACCGGGGAGCTGTTTTTT.